Listed here is a single T cell receptor beta chain. Data came from immunoSEQ multiplex PCR; TCRdb stores just in-frame clones and leaves some out. The repertoire includes about 2 million clones, 85% to 95% of them detected once, and roughly 1.2% sits in the top ten. Naivety among CD8 cells was defined by CD45RO negativity and positive CCR7 selection, thereby excluding terminally differentiated effector memory CD45RA+ cells. CDR3 length: 15 residues. Per germline, CDR1 LNHDA and CDR2 SQIVND (reference sequence). The germline V and J ends were trimmed by 5 bases and 0 bases, with 10 bases remaining between them. The data derive from a study of shared clonotypes between healthy human individuals.

The sequence was collected from a young man in good health. V gene TRBV19 combines with J gene TRBJ2-2; the D is unclear. The sequenced material came from naive CD8+ T cells sorted from blood. CDR3 sequence (DNA): TGTGCCAGTAGTGTAGTCAGGACGAACACCGGGGAGCTGTTTTTT. It yields the protein CASSVVRTNTGELFF.